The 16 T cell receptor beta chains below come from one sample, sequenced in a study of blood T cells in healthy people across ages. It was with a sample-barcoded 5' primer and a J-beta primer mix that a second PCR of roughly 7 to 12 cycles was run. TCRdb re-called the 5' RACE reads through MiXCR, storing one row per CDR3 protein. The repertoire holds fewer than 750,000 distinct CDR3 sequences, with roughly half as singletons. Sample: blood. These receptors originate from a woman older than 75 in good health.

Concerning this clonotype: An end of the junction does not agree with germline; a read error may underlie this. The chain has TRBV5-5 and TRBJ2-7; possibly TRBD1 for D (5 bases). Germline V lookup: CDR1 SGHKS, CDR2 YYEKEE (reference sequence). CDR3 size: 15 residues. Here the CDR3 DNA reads TGTGTCAGCTATCTGGCCCCCCAGGGTTTCTACGAGCAGTACTTC. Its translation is CVSYLAPQGFYEQYF.

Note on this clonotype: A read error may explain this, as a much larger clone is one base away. CDR3 bases: TGTGCCAGCAGCTTAGTATTAGGGAACGGTTGGGAGAATGAGCAGTTCTTC. This codes for CASSLVLGNGWENEQFF. The V and J genes are TRBV7-9 and TRBJ2-1; D possibly corresponds to TRBD2 (5 bases). The CDR3 totals 17 residues. Germline lookup yields CDR1 SEHNR and CDR2 FQNEAQ (reference sequence). With 1 base removed from V and 7 bases from J, the gap between germline ends came to 20 bases.

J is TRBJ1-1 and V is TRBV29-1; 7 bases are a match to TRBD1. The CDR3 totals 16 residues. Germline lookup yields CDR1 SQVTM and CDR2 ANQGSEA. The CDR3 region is CMWRLVRGGPTTEAFF. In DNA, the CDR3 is TGCATGTGGCGGTTGGTAAGAGGGGGCCCTACGACTGAAGCTTTCTTT.

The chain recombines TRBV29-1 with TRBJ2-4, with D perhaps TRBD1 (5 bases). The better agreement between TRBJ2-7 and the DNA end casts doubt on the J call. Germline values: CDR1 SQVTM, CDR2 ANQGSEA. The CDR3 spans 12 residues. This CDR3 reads CNVTRQTYEQYF. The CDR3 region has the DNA TGCAACGTGACCCGACAGACCTACGAGCAGTACTTC.

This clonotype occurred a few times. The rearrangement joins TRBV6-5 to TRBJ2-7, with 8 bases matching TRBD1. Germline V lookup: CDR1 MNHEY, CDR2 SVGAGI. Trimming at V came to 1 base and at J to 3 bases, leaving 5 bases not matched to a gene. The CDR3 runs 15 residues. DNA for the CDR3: TGTGCCAGCAGTTACTTCCCAGGGGGCAACTACGAGCAGTACTTC. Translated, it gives CASSYFPGGNYEQYF.

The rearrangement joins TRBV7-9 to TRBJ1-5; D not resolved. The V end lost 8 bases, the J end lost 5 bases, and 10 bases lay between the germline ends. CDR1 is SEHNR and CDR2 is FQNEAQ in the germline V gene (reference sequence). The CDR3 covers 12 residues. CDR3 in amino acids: CASVNGDQPQHF. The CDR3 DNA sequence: TGTGCCAGCGTAAACGGAGATCAGCCCCAGCATTTT.

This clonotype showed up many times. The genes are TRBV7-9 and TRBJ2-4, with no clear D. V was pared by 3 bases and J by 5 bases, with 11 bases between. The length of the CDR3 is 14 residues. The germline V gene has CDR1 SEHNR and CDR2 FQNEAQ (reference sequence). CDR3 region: CASSFQTIENIQYF. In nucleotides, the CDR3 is TGTGCCAGCAGCTTTCAAACAATAGAAAACATTCAGTACTTC.

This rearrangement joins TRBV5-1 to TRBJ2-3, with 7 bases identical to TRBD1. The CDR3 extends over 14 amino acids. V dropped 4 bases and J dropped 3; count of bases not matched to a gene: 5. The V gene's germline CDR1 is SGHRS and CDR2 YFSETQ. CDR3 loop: CASSIGTATDTQYF. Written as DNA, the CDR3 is TGCGCCAGCAGCATAGGGACAGCTACAGATACGCAGTATTTT.

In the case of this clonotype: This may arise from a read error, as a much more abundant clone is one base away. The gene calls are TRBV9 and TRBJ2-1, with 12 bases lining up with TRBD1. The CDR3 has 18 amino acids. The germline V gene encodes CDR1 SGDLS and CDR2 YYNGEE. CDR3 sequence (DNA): TGTACCAGCAGCGTAGTTTCCACCGGGACAGGGGGCGCGTATGAGCAGTTCTTC. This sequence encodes CTSSVVSTGTGGAYEQFF.

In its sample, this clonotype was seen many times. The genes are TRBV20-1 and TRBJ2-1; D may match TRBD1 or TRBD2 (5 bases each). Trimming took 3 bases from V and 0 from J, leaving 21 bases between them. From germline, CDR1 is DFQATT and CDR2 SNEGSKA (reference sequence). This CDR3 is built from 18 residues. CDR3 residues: CSARRPFGAASSYNEQFF. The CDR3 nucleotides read TGCAGTGCTAGGAGACCGTTCGGGGCCGCAAGCTCCTACAATGAGCAGTTCTTC.

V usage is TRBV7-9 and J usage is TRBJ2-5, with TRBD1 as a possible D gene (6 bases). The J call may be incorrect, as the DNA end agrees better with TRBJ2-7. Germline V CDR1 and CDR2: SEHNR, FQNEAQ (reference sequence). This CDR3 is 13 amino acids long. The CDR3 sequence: CASSLTGLAEQYF. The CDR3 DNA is TGTGCCAGCAGCTTAACAGGGCTAGCCGAGCAGTACTTC.

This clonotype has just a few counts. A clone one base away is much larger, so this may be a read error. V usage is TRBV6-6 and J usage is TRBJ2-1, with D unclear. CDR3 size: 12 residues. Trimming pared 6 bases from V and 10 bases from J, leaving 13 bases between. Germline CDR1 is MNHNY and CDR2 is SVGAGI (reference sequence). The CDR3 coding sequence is TGTGCCAGCAGGTACCCTCAATTCGAGCAGTTCTTC. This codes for CASRYPQFEQFF.

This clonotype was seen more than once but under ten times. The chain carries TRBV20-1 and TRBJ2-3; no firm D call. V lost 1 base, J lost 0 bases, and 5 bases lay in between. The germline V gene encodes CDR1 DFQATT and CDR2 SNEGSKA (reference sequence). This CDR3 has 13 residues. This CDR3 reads CSARAVSTDTQYF. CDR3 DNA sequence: TGCAGTGCTAGAGCGGTTAGCACAGATACGCAGTATTTT.

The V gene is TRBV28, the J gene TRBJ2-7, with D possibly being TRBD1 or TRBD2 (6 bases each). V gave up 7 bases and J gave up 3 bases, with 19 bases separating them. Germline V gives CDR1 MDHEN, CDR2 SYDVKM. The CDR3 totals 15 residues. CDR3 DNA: TGTGCCAGCACGCGCCATGGAGGGGGACGCTACGAGCAGTACTTC. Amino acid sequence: CASTRHGGGRYEQYF.

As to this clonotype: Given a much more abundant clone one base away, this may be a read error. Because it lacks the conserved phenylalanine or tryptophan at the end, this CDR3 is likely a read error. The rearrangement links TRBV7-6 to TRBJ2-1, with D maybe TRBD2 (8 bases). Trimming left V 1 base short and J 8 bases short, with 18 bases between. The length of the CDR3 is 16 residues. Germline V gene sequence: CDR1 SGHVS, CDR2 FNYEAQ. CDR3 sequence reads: CASSLEIGRGRDEQFI. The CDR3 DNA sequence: TGTGCCAGCAGCTTAGAGATCGGGAGGGGGCGGGATGAGCAGTTCATC.

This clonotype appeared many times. CDR3: CSASWSLVSEQFF. The CDR3 DNA follows: TGCAGTGCTAGTTGGTCTCTAGTAAGTGAGCAGTTCTTC. The rearrangement uses TRBV20-1 and TRBJ2-1; D remains ambiguous. CDR1 and CDR2 from the germline V gene are DFQATT and SNEGSKA (reference sequence). V shed 3 bases and J shed 9 bases, with 15 bases lying between them. The CDR3 extends over 13 amino acids.